The rows below give T cell receptor beta chains drawn from one sample of a study of cytomegalovirus exposure and HLA in healthy donors. Profiled with immunoSEQ multiplex PCR; TCRdb holds only in-frame clones, not every one. The table shows roughly 190,000 clones, with 75% to 85% occurring only once. Sequenced: PBMCs. These receptors originate from a young woman in good health and CMV-seronegative. Each CDR3 is given with its conserved first and last residue. The order of the fields is clone size, D gene, J gene, V gene, CDR3 DNA, CDR3 protein. A D gene is named only where the DNA matches it firmly. Clone size is stated in some rows and not others, as once, few, many or a class when expanded.

>-|-|TRBJ2-7|TRBV6-5
TGTGCCAGCAGTTACTCGTGGGCGAGAGGGTTCTACGAGCAGTACTTC
CASSYSWARGFYEQYF
>-|-|TRBJ1-1|TRBV11-2
TGTGCCAGCAGCTTAGTGTGGCGGTTTGGGGCTTTCTTT
CASSLVWRFGAFF
>once|-|TRBJ2-3|TRBV4-1
TGCGCCAGCAGCCAAGATATAGCTGGGGCGAGCACAGATACGCAGTATTTT
CASSQDIAGASTDTQYF
>-|-|TRBJ2-7|TRBV7-2
TGTGCCAGCAGCCTAACCGGTAAGGGAGTCGAGCAGTACTTC
CASSLTGKGVEQYF
>-|-|TRBJ2-3|TRBV21-1
TGTGCCAGCAGCAAAGAGAGGCCTAGGGACAGGGAGAGGACAGATACGCAGTATTTT
CASSKERPRDRERTDTQYF
>few|TRBD1|TRBJ1-1|TRBV19
TGTGCCACCCAGGGGGCCGTGAACACTGAAGCTTTCTTT
CATQGAVNTEAFF
>-|TRBD2|TRBJ2-3|TRBV4-2
TGTGCCAGCAGCCAATATGTGCGGGAGAGATCGGATACGCAGTATTTT
CASSQYVRERSDTQYF
>-|TRBD1|TRBJ2-1|TRBV7-9
TGTGCCAGCAGCTTAGTGGGACAGGGTAGGAATGAGCAGTTCTTC
CASSLVGQGRNEQFF
>-|-|TRBJ2-1|TRBV28
TGTGCCAGCAGTCTAACCTGGGGGCTTCGGGATGAGCAGTTCTTC
CASSLTWGLRDEQFF
>-|-|TRBJ1-5|TRBV5-6
TGTGCCAGCAGCTTGGGTTGGTCGGGTCAAAGTCAGCCCCAGCATTTT
CASSLGWSGQSQPQHF
>-|TRBD1|TRBJ1-1|TRBV19
TGTGCCAGTAGTATAGTGAGGGACAGGGGAATTATGAACACTGAAGCTTTCTTT
CASSIVRDRGIMNTEAFF
>-|TRBD1|TRBJ2-7|TRBV19
TGTGCCAGTAGTAGTCGGACAGGGTGGGACGAGCAGTACTTC
CASSSRTGWDEQYF
>-|-|TRBJ2-3|TRBV9
TGTGCCAGCAGCGTAGGGGCGGGGGCCAGCACAGATACGCAGTATTTT
CASSVGAGASTDTQYF
>-|-|TRBJ1-4|TRBV28
TGTGCCAGCAGCAGGTTGACAAAACTGTTTTTT
CASSRLTKLFF
>-|-|TRBJ2-7|TRBV7-9
TGTGCCAGCAGCTTATACGGACATCGTGAGCAGTACTTC
CASSLYGHREQYF
>-|-|TRBJ2-5|TRBV29-1
TGCAGCGTTGCGTCCGGGGCAGGGAGGGAGACCCAGTACTTC
CSVASGAGRETQYF
>-|-|TRBJ1-3|TRBV7-9
TGTGCCAGCAGCTTAGGCAGTGGAAACACCATATATTTT
CASSLGSGNTIYF
>-|TRBD1|TRBJ1-4|TRBV6-1
TGTGCCAGCAGTGAAGCAAGGGGGCCTAATGAAAAACTGTTTTTT
CASSEARGPNEKLFF
>once|TRBD2|TRBJ2-5|TRBV5-1
TGCGCCAGCAGCCTAGCGGGAGGACTCCAAGAGACCCAGTACTTC
CASSLAGGLQETQYF
>-|-|TRBJ2-7|TRBV10-3
TGTGCCATCAGTGAGACCCATCCGCCAGGCGAGCAGTACTTC
CAISETHPPGEQYF
>-|TRBD2|TRBJ2-7|TRBV19
TGTGCCAGTAGTATAATTCCCCCCGGACTAGGGCCATTCGAGCAGTACTTC
CASSIIPPGLGPFEQYF
>-|-|TRBJ1-5|TRBV5-6
TGTGCCAGCAGCTTCAACAGCTACAATCAGCCCCAGCATTTT
CASSFNSYNQPQHF
>-|TRBD1|TRBJ2-7|TRBV27
TGTGCCAGCAGTTCCCCTGGGCAGGGGGCCTACGAGCAGTACTTC
CASSSPGQGAYEQYF
>-|-|TRBJ2-1|TRBV7-8
TGTGCCAGCAGCCAAAAGGCAGGGACCTACAATGAGCAGTTCTTC
CASSQKAGTYNEQFF
>-|-|TRBJ1-3|TRBV6-5
TGTGCCAGCAGTTACTCGATAGGGGGTGGAAACACCATATATTTT
CASSYSIGGGNTIYF
>-|TRBD2|TRBJ2-7|TRBV7-9
TGTGCCAGCAGCTTAAGCGGGAGGGCCGATGAGCAGTACTTC
CASSLSGRADEQYF
>-|-|TRBJ1-2|TRBV9
TGTGCCAGCAGCCTTGAAACGACAGGTTTCGGCTACACCTTC
CASSLETTGFGYTF
>-|TRBD1|TRBJ1-1|TRBV6-1
TGTGCCAGCAGTGAACCTCGACAGGGATGGACCACTGAAGCTTTCTTT
CASSEPRQGWTTEAFF
>few|TRBD1|TRBJ1-5|TRBV19
TGTGCCAGTAGCCAGGACAGGGAAAATCAGCCCCAGCATTTT
CASSQDRENQPQHF
>few|-|TRBJ1-3|TRBV30
TGTGCCTGGAGCCCTACAGATCTTGGAAACACCATATATTTT
CAWSPTDLGNTIYF
>-|-|TRBJ1-1|TRBV6-5
TGTGCCAGCAGTGAATGGGCAGCCTCAACTGAAGCTTTCTTT
CASSEWAASTEAFF
>-|TRBD2|TRBJ2-7|TRBV19
TGTGCCAGTAGTACAGGACTAGTACCGTACGAGCAGTACTTC
CASSTGLVPYEQYF
>-|-|TRBJ1-1|TRBV5-1
TGCGCCAGCAGCTCGGAAGATACAGGATCCCGAGGTGAAGCTTTCTTT
CASSSEDTGSRGEAFF
>-|-|TRBJ1-2|TRBV16
TGTGCCAGCAGCCAATCAATAGTAGGGGCCTATGGCTACACCTTC
CASSQSIVGAYGYTF
>-|TRBD2|TRBJ2-3|TRBV7-9
TGTGCCAGCCAGAGGGCGGGAGGAGGAGATACGCAGTATTTT
CASQRAGGGDTQYF
>-|TRBD2|TRBJ2-3|TRBV7-8
TGTGCCAGCAGCTTAGTTCGACTAGCGGGGGGCTCAACAGATACGCAGTATTTT
CASSLVRLAGGSTDTQYF
>once|TRBD2|TRBJ2-4|TRBV19
TGTGCCAGTAGTCTTTGGCGGCGGGGGGACAAAAACATTCAGTACTTC
CASSLWRRGDKNIQYF